This record covers a single T cell receptor (beta chain). This clonotype came up a few times. Its specific antigen is unknown. Base-call qualities are not available, and no considerably larger clone is one nucleotide away. The CDR3 contains 15 residues, cysteine and phenylalanine counted. Just CDR3 DNA is preserved here, 45 bases in frame from base 1. The germline V gene supplies CDR1 SGHTA and CDR2 FQGTGA. Library method: 5' RACE. Sequencing was carried out with an Illumina HiSeq 2500. A second PCR of roughly 7 to 11 cycles was run with a J-beta primer mix and a sample-barcoded 5' primer. A template-switch 5' adaptor carrying 12 random nucleotides introduced a unique molecular identifier onto each TCR beta cDNA molecule. Each sample yielded at least 3 million CDR3-containing paired-end reads. The Mint cDNA synthesis kit, primed by a TRBC-specific oligonucleotide, was used to synthesize first-strand cDNA from all RNA. After uracil-DNA glycosylase treatment, a first 18-cycle PCR used universal primers M1SS and BC2_uni_R on all cDNA. Per the authors' processing: For normalization, 1 million high-quality reads were randomly selected from each sample, with every read carrying a distinct molecular identifier. Instead of being binned into consensus sequences, reads with shared molecular identifiers were discarded. MiTCR, with a Q25 quality threshold and the strictest error-elimination algorithm, was used for CDR3 identification, clonotype clustering and error correction. Lower-bound total TCR beta diversity was estimated with a nonparametric unseen species model using Euler transformation. The public reads were reanalyzed by TCRdb: fastp trimming at Q25, MiXCR alignment, in-frame beta chains only. Each CDR3 protein gets just one entry, which takes the most common genes and DNA from the rows behind it. It is TCRdb's table, rather than the study itself, that gives the V and J calls and clone size. This sample is represented by about 780,000 distinct CDR3 sequences; around 25% of them were singletons. The ten largest make up 2.5% to 3.5% of the sample.

The entry originates in a study of blood T cells in healthy people across ages (dated by TCRdb to the mid-2010s). A note on the overall study: In model experiments, roughly one uniquely barcoded TCR beta cDNA molecule per two T cells was captured by template switching. To track age-related changes in TCR beta repertoire diversity, the study relied on deep sequencing normalized with unique cDNA molecular identifiers. Two additional independent replicas of 1 million unique cDNA reads from the same blood draw were analyzed for two donors (one aged 18 to 30 and one aged 80 or older). The donors were split into four age groups: young (average approximately 16 years), middle-aged (about 40), aged (about 62) and long-lived (approximately 80).

The 40 or so donors, aged about 6 to 90 years, were systemically healthy Caucasian individuals from Russia. Each donor gave 9.5 to 10 milliliters of peripheral blood, drawn into EDTA-treated Vacutainer tubes. Ficoll-Paque density-gradient centrifugation was used to isolate PBMCs, with at least 6.5 million per sample. Total RNA was extracted from PBMCs with Trizol reagent, with at least 5 micrograms obtained per sample. The percentages of naive CD45RAhigh/CD27high T cells were determined by flow cytometry on a PBMC aliquot from every donor. What the research found in general, with its limitations: Compared with the aged group, the long-lived group had more naive CD4+ T cells, fewer expanded clones and increased TCR diversity, suggesting age selection. A strong correlation was found between observed TCR beta diversity and the percentage of naive T cells measured by flow cytometry. Observed TCR beta diversity per million T cells fell roughly linearly with age, and a significant reduction was already apparent by age around 36. Because profiling used bulk unsorted PBMCs, naive and antigen-experienced compartments could not be compared conclusively. Total diversity estimates from one million sequenced T cells were considered lower bounds and underestimates. The CMV infection status of donors was not known, potentially confounding age-related changes in expanded clonotypes.

These data also featured in a second study, about T cells of mothers and their children. That second publication adds: Nine systemically healthy Caucasian individuals, comprising three mothers and their six children, were included as donors. cDNA synthesis used all of the extracted RNA, with approximately 1.4 ug of RNA in each 15 ul reaction. In the second PCR, the M1S primer introduced both the sample barcodes and 2-4 random nucleotides. Each mother yielded over 8.5 million TCR beta CDR3 reads and each child 2.5 million to 3 million reads. In both related and unrelated pairs, thymic selection shapes the output of TCR recombination in a similar way, with inherited differences having only a minor effect. Normalized repertoire overlap was always found to be slightly, but never significantly, higher in related mother-child pairs than in unrelated mother-child pairs. No persistent microchimeric T cell clones were detected, at a sensitivity of roughly 96 clones per million clonotypes. The study used deep NGS to compare TCR beta repertoires of mothers and children, seeking features distinguishing related mother-child pairs from unrelated individuals. The mean age was roughly 44 +/- 4 years for the mothers and approximately 11 +/- 4 years for the children. Libraries were sequenced on Illumina HiSeq 2000 with 100+100 nt paired-end reads after adapter ligation with NEBNext reagents. To prevent cross-contamination, the mother and child libraries were prepared a month apart and were sequenced in separate runs. Each donor had between 500,000 and 2,000,000 distinct TCR beta clonotypes identified. Naive TCR beta clonotypes were estimated from low-frequency clonotypes matched to each donor's FACS-determined naive share, without sorting.

The sequence is built from TRBV7-3 and TRBJ2-5; the D gene lacks a confident call. TRBJ2-1 explains the end of the DNA better; the J call may be wrong. The sequenced sample was blood. This clonotype originated in a boy aged 5-17 years in good health. The CDR3 here reads CASSLNPIKNDEQFF. Read as DNA, the sequence is TGTGCCAGCAGCTTAAATCCGATTAAGAACGATGAGCAGTTCTTC.